This T cell receptor (beta chain) was retrieved from a study of OX40 agonist ivuxolimab in advanced cancers. Notes on the study in general: Expanded clones belonging to CD8+ T cells outnumbered, on average, those of CD4+.

Prior autoimmune disease or systemic immunosuppression barred patients. This clone was observed at least ten times. The antigen is unknown. With 5 bases removed from V and 5 bases from J, the gap between germline ends came to 18 bases. CDR1 and CDR2 from the germline V gene are MNHNS and SASEGT. This CDR3 comprises 15 residues. Libraries were prepared by immunoSEQ multiplex PCR; TCRdb keeps only in-frame clonotypes and omits some of them. The sample records 30,000 to 35,000 clones, around nine tenths being singletons. The specimen was CD4+ or CD8+ T cells sorted from blood, collected in a trial of the OX40 agonist ivuxolimab. The TCR originated in an adult with an advanced solid tumor such as melanoma, head and neck, liver or kidney cancer. V and J are TRBV6-1 and TRBJ1-2; possibly TRBD1 for D (6 bases). CDR3 protein: CASSILTGQAYGYTF. As DNA, the CDR3 is TGTGCCAGCAGTATCCTAACGGGACAAGCGTATGGCTACACCTTC.